This TCR beta chain was retrieved from a study of cytomegalovirus exposure and HLA in healthy donors. For the study at large: About 85 million unique TCR sequences came from HLA-typed donors in an early release. Study results and caveats: Association of a missense DCLRE1C variant with TCR beta V- and J-gene trimming was reported in a later analysis. Common viral pathogens (according to a later analysis) appeared linked to several of the most significant clusters.

These donors counted as nominally healthy when sampled, but unrecorded immune exposures were likely. On this clone: Antigen specificity is unknown.

There are 15 residues in the CDR3. Trimming stripped 2 bases from V and 8 bases from J, with 18 bases between. CDR1 is SEHNR and CDR2 is FQNEAQ in the germline V gene (reference sequence). PCR primers comprised 60 Vbeta and 13 Jbeta primers. Libraries were prepared by immunoSEQ multiplex PCR; TCRdb keeps only in-frame clonotypes and omits some of them. The sample contains about 140,000 clones, roughly four fifths of which appear only once. The chain couples TRBV7-9 to TRBJ1-2, with D possibly TRBD1 on 5 matching bases. This clonotype was sampled from a female donor in good health and CMV-seronegative. Sequenced input: PBMCs. The CDR3 sequence is CASSLLGLLMEGYTF. The CDR3 nucleotides read TGTGCCAGCAGCTTATTGGGGCTCCTTATGGAAGGCTACACCTTC. The entire variable domain, with the rest obtained from reference TRBV7-9 and TRBJ1-2, is as follows: DTGVSQNPRHKITKRGQNVTFRCDPISEHNRLYWYRQTLGQGPEFLTYFQNEAQLEKSRLLSDRFSAERPKGSFSTLEIQRTEQGDSAMYLCASSLLGLLMEGYTFGSGTRLTVV.